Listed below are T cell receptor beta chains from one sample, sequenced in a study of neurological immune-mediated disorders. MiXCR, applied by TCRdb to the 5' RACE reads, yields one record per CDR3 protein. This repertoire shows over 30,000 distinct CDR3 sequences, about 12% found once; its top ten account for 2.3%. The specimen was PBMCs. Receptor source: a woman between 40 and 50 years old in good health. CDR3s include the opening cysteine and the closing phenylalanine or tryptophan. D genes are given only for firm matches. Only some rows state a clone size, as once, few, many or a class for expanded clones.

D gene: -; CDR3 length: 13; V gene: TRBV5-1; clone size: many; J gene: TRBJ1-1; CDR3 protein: CASSAQPRNEAFF
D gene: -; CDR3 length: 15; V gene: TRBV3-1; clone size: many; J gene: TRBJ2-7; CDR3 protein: CASSQIGWGGTEQYF
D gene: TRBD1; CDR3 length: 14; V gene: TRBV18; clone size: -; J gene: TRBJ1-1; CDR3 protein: CASSLGTGNTEAFF
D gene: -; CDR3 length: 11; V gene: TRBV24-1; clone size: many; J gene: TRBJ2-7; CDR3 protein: CATSAGYEQYF
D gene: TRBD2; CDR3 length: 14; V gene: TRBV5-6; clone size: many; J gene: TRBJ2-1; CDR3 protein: CASSSAGGFNEQFF
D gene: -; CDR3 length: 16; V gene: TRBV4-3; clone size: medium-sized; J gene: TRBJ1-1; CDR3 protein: CASSQWSGGTITEAFF
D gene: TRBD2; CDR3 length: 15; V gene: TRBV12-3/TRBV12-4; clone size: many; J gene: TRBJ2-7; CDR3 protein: CASSPPGGGWGEQYF
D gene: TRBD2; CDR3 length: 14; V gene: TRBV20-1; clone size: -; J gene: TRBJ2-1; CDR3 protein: CSAVRSGGPYEQFF
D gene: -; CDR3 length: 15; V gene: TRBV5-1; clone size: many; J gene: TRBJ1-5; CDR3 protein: CASSVGWGSNQPQHF
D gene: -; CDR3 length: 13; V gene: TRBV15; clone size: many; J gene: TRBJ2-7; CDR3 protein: CATSRDQGYEQYF
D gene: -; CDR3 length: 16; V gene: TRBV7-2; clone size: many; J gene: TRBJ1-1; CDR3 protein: CASSQTNTGTGARAFF
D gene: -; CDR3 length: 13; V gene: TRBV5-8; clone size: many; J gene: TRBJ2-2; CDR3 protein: CASSQQGPGELFF
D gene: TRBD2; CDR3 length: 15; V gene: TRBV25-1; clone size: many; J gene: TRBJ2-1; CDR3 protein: CASSATSDLGNEQFF
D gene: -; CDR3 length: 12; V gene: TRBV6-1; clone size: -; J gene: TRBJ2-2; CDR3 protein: CASSWDFGELFF